This is a list of T cell receptor beta chains from one sample in a study of blood T cells in healthy people across ages. Each CDR3 protein is one row after TCRdb ran MiXCR on the 5' RACE reads. This sample has some 700,000 distinct CDR3 sequences, with about a fifth found just once. Source material: blood. These receptors were taken from a man aged 65 to 85 in good health. Both conserved end residues are part of each CDR3. The order of the fields is CDR3 DNA, CDR3 protein, CDR3 length, clone size, D gene, J gene, V gene. The D gene is left open where the match is weak. The size field is filled for only some rows; it gives once, few, many or a size class.

cdr3_nt: TGTGCCAGCAGCTTAAATTCTGGGGGGCTGGGTGAGACCCAGTACTTC
cdr3_aa: CASSLNSGGLGETQYF
cdr3_length: 16
clone_size: few
d_call: .
j_call: TRBJ2-5
v_call: TRBV11-2

cdr3_nt: TGTGCCAGCAGCTCCGGGACAGAGAACACCGGGGAGCTGTTTTTT
cdr3_aa: CASSSGTENTGELFF
cdr3_length: 15
clone_size: many
d_call: TRBD1
j_call: TRBJ2-2
v_call: TRBV7-9

cdr3_nt: TGTGCCAGCAGCTTATTTCCTGAGCAGTTCTTC
cdr3_aa: CASSLFPEQFF
cdr3_length: 11
clone_size: few
d_call: .
j_call: TRBJ2-1
v_call: TRBV7-2

cdr3_nt: TGCAGTGCTAGAGGTAGCGGGGGGGCCAAAAACTACGAGCAGTACTTC
cdr3_aa: CSARGSGGAKNYEQYF
cdr3_length: 16
clone_size: .
d_call: TRBD2
j_call: TRBJ2-7
v_call: TRBV20-1

cdr3_nt: TGTGCCAGCAGTCCACGGTCCTCTGAGGCCAACGTCCTGACTTTC
cdr3_aa: CASSPRSSEANVLTF
cdr3_length: 15
clone_size: .
d_call: .
j_call: TRBJ2-6
v_call: TRBV12-3/TRBV12-4

cdr3_nt: TGTGCCAGCAGCTCCGGTTACACTGAAGCTTTCTTT
cdr3_aa: CASSSGYTEAFF
cdr3_length: 12
clone_size: .
d_call: .
j_call: TRBJ1-1
v_call: TRBV11-2

cdr3_nt: TGTGCCAGCAGCTCTGGAGAGACTAGCGGGGCGGGTTCCTACGAGCAGTACTTC
cdr3_aa: CASSSGETSGAGSYEQYF
cdr3_length: 18
clone_size: .
d_call: TRBD2
j_call: TRBJ2-7
v_call: TRBV7-9

cdr3_nt: TGCGCCAGCAGCTCACCGAGGGAAAGGGGATACACCGGGGAGCTGTTTTTT
cdr3_aa: CASSSPRERGYTGELFF
cdr3_length: 17
clone_size: few
d_call: .
j_call: TRBJ2-2
v_call: TRBV5-1

cdr3_nt: TGCAGCATAGAGCCCGCGGGGACCGGGGAGCTGTTTTTT
cdr3_aa: CSIEPAGTGELFF
cdr3_length: 13
clone_size: few
d_call: .
j_call: TRBJ2-2
v_call: TRBV29-1

cdr3_nt: TGTGCCAGCACGCGGAACCCCGATAGCACAGATACGCAGTATTTT
cdr3_aa: CASTRNPDSTDTQYF
cdr3_length: 15
clone_size: few
d_call: .
j_call: TRBJ2-3
v_call: TRBV9

cdr3_nt: TGTGCCAGCAGATACAGGAATCAAGAGACCCAGTACTTC
cdr3_aa: CASRYRNQETQYF
cdr3_length: 13
clone_size: .
d_call: .
j_call: TRBJ2-5
v_call: TRBV6-2/TRBV6-3

cdr3_nt: TGTGCCAGCAGTCCCCTTCGACAGGCCAATACCAATCAGCCCCAGCATTTT
cdr3_aa: CASSPLRQANTNQPQHF
cdr3_length: 17
clone_size: many
d_call: .
j_call: TRBJ1-5
v_call: TRBV12-3/TRBV12-4

cdr3_nt: TGTGCCAGTAGTATTTTCCAGGGCGGAAGAGGCTACACCTTC
cdr3_aa: CASSIFQGGRGYTF
cdr3_length: 14
clone_size: .
d_call: .
j_call: TRBJ1-2
v_call: TRBV19

cdr3_nt: TGCAGTGCTAGAGCTAATGGGCAGGGATTGAACACCGGGGAGCTGTTTTTT
cdr3_aa: CSARANGQGLNTGELFF
cdr3_length: 17
clone_size: few
d_call: .
j_call: TRBJ2-2
v_call: TRBV20-1

cdr3_nt: TGCAGTGCTAGAGGCCCGATGGGGGCCACAGATACGCAGTATTTT
cdr3_aa: CSARGPMGATDTQYF
cdr3_length: 15
clone_size: .
d_call: .
j_call: TRBJ2-3
v_call: TRBV20-1

cdr3_nt: TGTGCCAGCAGAAGGACTAGCGGGGCCCTTAGCACAGATACGCGGTATTTT
cdr3_aa: CASRRTSGALSTDTRYF
cdr3_length: 17
clone_size: .
d_call: TRBD2
j_call: TRBJ2-3
v_call: TRBV9

cdr3_nt: TGTGCCAGCAGCTCGGGGGGCCGCCAGCATTTT
cdr3_aa: CASSSGGRQHF
cdr3_length: 11
clone_size: few
d_call: .
j_call: TRBJ1-5
v_call: TRBV11-2

cdr3_nt: TGTGCCAGCAGCTTATCGGGCGGGGGACAGGTTGTCTCTGGGGCCAACGTCCTGACTTTC
cdr3_aa: CASSLSGGGQVVSGANVLTF
cdr3_length: 20
clone_size: .
d_call: .
j_call: TRBJ2-6
v_call: TRBV7-2

cdr3_nt: TGTGCCAGCAGTCCAAGACTAGCGGGGGGGCTCGAGCAGTACTTC
cdr3_aa: CASSPRLAGGLEQYF
cdr3_length: 15
clone_size: few
d_call: TRBD2
j_call: TRBJ2-7
v_call: TRBV28

cdr3_nt: TGCGCCAGCAGCCCCCCGGGACAGGTGAACTATGGCTACACCTTC
cdr3_aa: CASSPPGQVNYGYTF
cdr3_length: 15
clone_size: .
d_call: TRBD1
j_call: TRBJ1-2
v_call: TRBV5-1

cdr3_nt: TGCAGTGCTAGACTCCTGACTCCGTCCGGGAACAATGAGCAGTTCTTC
cdr3_aa: CSARLLTPSGNNEQFF
cdr3_length: 16
clone_size: few
d_call: .
j_call: TRBJ2-1
v_call: TRBV20-1

cdr3_nt: TGTGCCAGCCTTACAGGGACTAATCAGCCCCAGCATTTT
cdr3_aa: CASLTGTNQPQHF
cdr3_length: 13
clone_size: .
d_call: .
j_call: TRBJ1-5
v_call: TRBV28

cdr3_nt: TGCGCCAGCAGCTTGGTATTAGCGGGGGGAAGCTCTAGCACAGATACGCAGTATTTT
cdr3_aa: CASSLVLAGGSSSTDTQYF
cdr3_length: 19
clone_size: .
d_call: TRBD2
j_call: TRBJ2-3
v_call: TRBV5-1

cdr3_nt: TGTGCCAGCAGTTTCCGGGCCGACCTACGTGAGCAGTACTTC
cdr3_aa: CASSFRADLREQYF
cdr3_length: 14
clone_size: .
d_call: .
j_call: TRBJ2-7
v_call: TRBV28

cdr3_nt: TGCAGCGTCGCGAGTGGAAACACCATATATTTT
cdr3_aa: CSVASGNTIYF
cdr3_length: 11
clone_size: many
d_call: .
j_call: TRBJ1-3
v_call: TRBV29-1

cdr3_nt: TGTGCCAGCAGCCCAAGACAGACTGGCTACACCTTC
cdr3_aa: CASSPRQTGYTF
cdr3_length: 12
clone_size: .
d_call: .
j_call: TRBJ1-2
v_call: TRBV5-6

cdr3_nt: TGTGCCAGCAGTGACGGGACTAGCGGGAGAAAGTACTTC
cdr3_aa: CASSDGTSGRKYF
cdr3_length: 13
clone_size: few
d_call: TRBD2
j_call: TRBJ2-4
v_call: TRBV6-4

cdr3_nt: TGTGCCATCAGTGAGCCAGCGGGGTCTCAAGAGACCCAGTACTTC
cdr3_aa: CAISEPAGSQETQYF
cdr3_length: 15
clone_size: .
d_call: TRBD2
j_call: TRBJ2-5
v_call: TRBV10-3

cdr3_nt: TGTGCCAGCAGCCTAAAGAACAGGGAGATGGTGGCAGATACGCAGTATTTT
cdr3_aa: CASSLKNREMVADTQYF
cdr3_length: 17
clone_size: .
d_call: .
j_call: TRBJ2-3
v_call: TRBV14

cdr3_nt: TGTGCCAGCAGGTCACTGGGGGTAGGTGGTAGCCGAAACAATGAGCAGTTCTTC
cdr3_aa: CASRSLGVGGSRNNEQFF
cdr3_length: 18
clone_size: few
d_call: .
j_call: TRBJ2-1
v_call: TRBV27

cdr3_nt: TGTGCCAGCAGTACCAGCTCGCGGGGGGTCAATGAGCAGTTCTTC
cdr3_aa: CASSTSSRGVNEQFF
cdr3_length: 15
clone_size: few
d_call: TRBD2
j_call: TRBJ2-1
v_call: TRBV12-3/TRBV12-4

cdr3_nt: TGTGCCAGCAGCCGTCGGACAGGCTCCTCTGAAGCTTTCTTT
cdr3_aa: CASSRRTGSSEAFF
cdr3_length: 14
clone_size: .
d_call: TRBD1
j_call: TRBJ1-1
v_call: TRBV12-3/TRBV12-4

cdr3_nt: TGTGCCAGCAGTTTGGGGACAGGGCGGGTAGAGCTGTTTTTT
cdr3_aa: CASSLGTGRVELFF
cdr3_length: 14
clone_size: .
d_call: TRBD1
j_call: TRBJ2-2
v_call: TRBV12-3/TRBV12-4

cdr3_nt: TGCAGTGCCACGACTGGCAACACAGATACGCAGTATTTT
cdr3_aa: CSATTGNTDTQYF
cdr3_length: 13
clone_size: .
d_call: .
j_call: TRBJ2-3
v_call: TRBV20-1

cdr3_nt: TGCAGCGGGAGACGGGTGTCTTCTGAAGCTTTCTTT
cdr3_aa: CSGRRVSSEAFF
cdr3_length: 12
clone_size: .
d_call: .
j_call: TRBJ1-1
v_call: TRBV29-1

cdr3_nt: TGTGCCAGCAGGGTCGTCGGCACTGAAGCTTTCTTT
cdr3_aa: CASRVVGTEAFF
cdr3_length: 12
clone_size: few
d_call: .
j_call: TRBJ1-1
v_call: TRBV6-1

cdr3_nt: TGTGCCAGCAGCCAGGAGGGGGTCGGGGCCAACGTCCTGACTTTC
cdr3_aa: CASSQEGVGANVLTF
cdr3_length: 15
clone_size: .
d_call: .
j_call: TRBJ2-6
v_call: TRBV4-2

cdr3_nt: TGTGCCGGCAGCAAGAACATGGGGGGCGCAGATACGCAGTATTTT
cdr3_aa: CAGSKNMGGADTQYF
cdr3_length: 15
clone_size: .
d_call: .
j_call: TRBJ2-3
v_call: TRBV7-6

cdr3_nt: TGCGCCAGCAGCTTGGCCTTGGGGGACGGCGATGGCTACACCTTC
cdr3_aa: CASSLALGDGDGYTF
cdr3_length: 15
clone_size: few
d_call: .
j_call: TRBJ1-2
v_call: TRBV5-1

cdr3_nt: TGCGCCAGCAGCCAAGATCGGGCGCGCGACTATGGCTACACCTTC
cdr3_aa: CASSQDRARDYGYTF
cdr3_length: 15
clone_size: .
d_call: .
j_call: TRBJ1-2
v_call: TRBV4-1

cdr3_nt: TGTGCCAGCAGTTTACCCAGGGTCAATGAGCAGTTCTTC
cdr3_aa: CASSLPRVNEQFF
cdr3_length: 13
clone_size: .
d_call: .
j_call: TRBJ2-1
v_call: TRBV12-3/TRBV12-4